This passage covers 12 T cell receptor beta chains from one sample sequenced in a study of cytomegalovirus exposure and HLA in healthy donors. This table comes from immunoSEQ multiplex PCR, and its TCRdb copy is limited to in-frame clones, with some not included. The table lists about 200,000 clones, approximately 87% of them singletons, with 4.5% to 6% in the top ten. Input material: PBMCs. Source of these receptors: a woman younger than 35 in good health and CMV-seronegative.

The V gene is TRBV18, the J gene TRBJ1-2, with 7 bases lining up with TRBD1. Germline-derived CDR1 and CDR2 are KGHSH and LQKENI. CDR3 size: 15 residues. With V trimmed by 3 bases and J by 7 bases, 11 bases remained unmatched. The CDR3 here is CASSPQTGLLSGYTF. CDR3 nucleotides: TGTGCCAGCTCACCCCAGACAGGGCTCCTCTCTGGCTACACCTTC.

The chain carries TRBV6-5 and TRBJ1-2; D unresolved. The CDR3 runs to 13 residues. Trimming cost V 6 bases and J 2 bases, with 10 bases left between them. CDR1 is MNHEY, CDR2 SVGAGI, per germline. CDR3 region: CASSPTENYGYTF. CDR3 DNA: TGTGCCAGCAGCCCAACAGAAAACTATGGCTACACCTTC.

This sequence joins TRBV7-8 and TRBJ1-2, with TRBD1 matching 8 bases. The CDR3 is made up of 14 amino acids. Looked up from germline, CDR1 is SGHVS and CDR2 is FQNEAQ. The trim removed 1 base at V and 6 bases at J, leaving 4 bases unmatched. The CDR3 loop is CASSLGSGGDGYTF. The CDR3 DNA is TGTGCCAGCAGCTTAGGATCAGGGGGCGATGGCTACACCTTC.

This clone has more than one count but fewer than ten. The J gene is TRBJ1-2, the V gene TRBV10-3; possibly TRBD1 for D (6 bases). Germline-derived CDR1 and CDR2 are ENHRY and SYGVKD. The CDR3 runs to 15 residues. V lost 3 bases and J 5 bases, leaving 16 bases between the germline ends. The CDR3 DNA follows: TGTGCCATCAGTGAAGTCGACAGGTTAGGGTATGGCTACACCTTC. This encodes CAISEVDRLGYGYTF.

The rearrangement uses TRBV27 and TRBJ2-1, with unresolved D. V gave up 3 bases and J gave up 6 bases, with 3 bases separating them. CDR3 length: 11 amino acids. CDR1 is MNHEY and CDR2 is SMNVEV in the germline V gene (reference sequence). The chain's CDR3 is CASSFGNEQFF. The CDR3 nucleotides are TGTGCCAGCAGTTTTGGCAATGAGCAGTTCTTC.

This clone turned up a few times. CDR3 DNA: TGTGCCAGCTCACCCGAACGGGCTCGGCAGTTCTTC. Protein sequence: CASSPERARQFF. The genes are TRBV18 and TRBJ2-1; D uncertain. This CDR3 contains 12 residues. Trimming shortened V by 3 bases and J by 12 bases, and 12 bases separated the two germline ends. The germline gives CDR1 KGHSH, CDR2 LQKENI.

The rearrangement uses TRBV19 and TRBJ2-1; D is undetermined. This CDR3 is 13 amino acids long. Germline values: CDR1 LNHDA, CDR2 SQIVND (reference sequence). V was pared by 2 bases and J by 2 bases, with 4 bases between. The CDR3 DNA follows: TGTGCCAGTAGTATATCGGCCTACAATGAGCAGTTCTTC. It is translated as CASSISAYNEQFF.

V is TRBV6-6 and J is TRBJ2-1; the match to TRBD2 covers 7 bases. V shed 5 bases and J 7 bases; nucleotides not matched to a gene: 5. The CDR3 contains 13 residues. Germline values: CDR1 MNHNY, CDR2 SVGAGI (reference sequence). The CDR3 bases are TGTGCCAGCAGTCCACGCGGGGGTAATGAGCAGTTCTTC. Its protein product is CASSPRGGNEQFF.

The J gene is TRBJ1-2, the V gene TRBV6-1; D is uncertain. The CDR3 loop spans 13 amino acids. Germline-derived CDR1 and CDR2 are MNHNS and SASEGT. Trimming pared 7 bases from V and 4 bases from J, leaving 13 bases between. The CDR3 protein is CASTPRRGYGYTF. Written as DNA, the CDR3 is TGTGCCAGCACCCCAAGGCGAGGCTATGGCTACACCTTC.

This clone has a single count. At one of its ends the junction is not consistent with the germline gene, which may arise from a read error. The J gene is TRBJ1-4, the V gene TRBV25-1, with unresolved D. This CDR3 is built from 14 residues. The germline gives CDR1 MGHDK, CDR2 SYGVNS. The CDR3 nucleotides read TGTGCCAGCGGTGACACTCGGGGAAATGAAAAACTGTTTTTT. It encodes CASGDTRGNEKLFF.

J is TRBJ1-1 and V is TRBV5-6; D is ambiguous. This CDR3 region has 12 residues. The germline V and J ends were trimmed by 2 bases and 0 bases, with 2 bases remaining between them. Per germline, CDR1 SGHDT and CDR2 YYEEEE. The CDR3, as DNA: TGTGCCAGCAGCTTCCTGAACACTGAAGCTTTCTTT. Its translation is CASSFLNTEAFF.

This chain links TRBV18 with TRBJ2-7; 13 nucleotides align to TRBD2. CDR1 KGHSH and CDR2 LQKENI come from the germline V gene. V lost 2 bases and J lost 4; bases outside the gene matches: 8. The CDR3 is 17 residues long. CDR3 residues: CASSPTSGGAVRYEQYF. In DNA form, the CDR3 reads TGTGCCAGCTCACCAACTAGCGGGGGGGCCGTAAGGTACGAGCAGTACTTC.